A selection of T cell receptor beta chains follows, all from one sample in a study of T cell responses to AZD1222 COVID-19 vaccine. Profiled with immunoSEQ multiplex PCR; TCRdb holds only in-frame clones, not every one. The sample has more than 95,000 clones, around 89% seen once. Source: peripheral blood, taken on day 0 of AZD1222 vaccination. The receptors originated from an adult in good health. Both conserved end residues are part of each CDR3. The D gene is left open where the match is weak. Clone size, where shown, is once, few, many, or a class for clones that have expanded.

TRBJ2-1,TRBV7-8,12,.,.,CASSPTRNEQFF,TGTGCCAGCAGCCCAACTCGGAATGAGCAGTTCTTC
TRBJ2-1,TRBV27,14,.,.,CASSLSDGGNEQFF,TGTGCCAGCAGTTTATCGGACGGGGGCAATGAGCAGTTCTTC
TRBJ1-3,TRBV5-5,16,.,.,CASSLSTGDSGNTIYF,TGTGCCAGCAGCTTGAGCACTGGGGACTCTGGAAACACCATATATTTT
TRBJ2-2,TRBV28,15,.,.,CASSLGGASTGELFF,TGTGCCAGCAGTTTGGGGGGCGCAAGTACCGGGGAGCTGTTTTTT
TRBJ2-6,TRBV19,15,.,.,CASKPGITGANVLTF,TGTGCCAGTAAGCCAGGGATTACTGGGGCCAACGTCCTGACTTTC
TRBJ2-7,TRBV27,18,TRBD2,.,CASSLSSRTSGNKVGQYF,TGTGCCAGCAGTTTATCATCCAGGACTAGCGGGAATAAGGTAGGGCAGTACTTC
TRBJ2-2,TRBV11-2,15,TRBD2,.,CASSRIAGTTGELFF,TGTGCCAGCAGCCGGATAGCGGGAACCACCGGGGAGCTGTTTTTT
TRBJ1-1,TRBV9,15,.,.,CASSVEPGVNTEAFF,TGTGCCAGCAGCGTAGAACCAGGGGTAAACACTGAAGCTTTCTTT
TRBJ2-1,TRBV2,13,.,.,CASRDALYNEQFF,TGTGCCAGCAGGGACGCCCTCTACAATGAGCAGTTCTTC
TRBJ1-4,TRBV5-1,15,.,once,CASSLGHGELEKLFF,TGCGCCAGCAGCTTGGGTCACGGGGAACTCGAAAAACTGTTTTTT
TRBJ2-3,TRBV28,15,.,once,CASTTGGLSTDTQYF,TGTGCCAGCACCACGGGTGGACTCAGCACAGATACGCAGTATTTT
TRBJ2-2,TRBV5-4,14,.,.,CASSVEKPTGELFF,TGTGCCAGCAGCGTAGAAAAGCCCACCGGGGAGCTGTTTTTT
TRBJ1-4,TRBV24-1,11,.,.,CATSENEKLFF,TGTGCCACCAGTGAGAATGAAAAACTGTTTTTT
TRBJ1-4,TRBV5-1,14,.,.,CASSLGGGNEKLFF,TGCGCCAGCAGCTTGGGAGGGGGGAATGAAAAACTGTTTTTT
TRBJ1-2,TRBV2,12,.,.,CASGVGFYGYTF,TGTGCCAGCGGTGTGGGGTTCTATGGCTACACCTTC
TRBJ2-3,TRBV7-9,14,.,.,CASSLDTETDTQYF,TGTGCCAGCAGCTTGGACACGGAGACAGATACGCAGTATTTT
TRBJ2-2,TRBV11-3,13,.,few,CASSLDFTGELFF,TGTGCCAGCAGCTTAGATTTCACCGGGGAGCTGTTTTTT
TRBJ2-2,TRBV9,13,.,few,CASSVAETGELFF,TGTGCCAGCAGCGTAGCAGAGACCGGGGAGCTGTTTTTT
TRBJ2-7,TRBV2,14,TRBD1,.,CASSETAGGVEQYF,TGTGCCAGCAGTGAAACAGCAGGGGGTGTGGAGCAGTACTTC
TRBJ2-1,TRBV7-8,20,TRBD2,.,CASSLGYLAGARSSYNEQFF,TGTGCCAGCAGCTTAGGTTATCTAGCGGGAGCTCGTAGCTCCTACAATGAGCAGTTCTTC